This T cell receptor (beta chain) originates from a study of CD8+CD57+ T cells in acquired aplastic anemia. Whole-study findings and limits: Sharing between patients and controls was observed for twenty-nine CD8+ CDR3 sequences.

Germline CDR1 and CDR2: DFQATT and SNEGSKA (reference sequence). The CDR3 has 14 residues. Both TCR beta VDJ combination and CDR3 sequence profiling were carried out. Genomic DNA was the template for this profiling. TCRdb ran MiXCR on the reads and lists one entry per CDR3 protein. The sample has 200,000 or so distinct CDR3 sequences; over 60% are singletons. About this clonotype itself: What it recognizes is unknown.

The origin of this receptor is a human donor with severe aplastic anemia or a healthy control (not recorded which). The sample consisted of sorted CD4+, CD8+, or CD8+CD57+ T cells (not recorded which) from PBMCs. The rearrangement uses TRBV20-1 and TRBJ1-5, with D maybe TRBD1 (5 bases). CDR3 coding DNA: TGCAGCGCTGGAGTGGGCCAGGGCGCTGATCCCCAGCATTTT. Translation: CSAGVGQGADPQHF.